The sequence of this T cell receptor (beta chain) was determined in a study of T-cell reconstitution after alpha-beta-depleted transplantation in children. Unique molecular identifiers were incorporated when the TCRbeta library was constructed. TCRdb processed the PCR reads anew with MiXCR; each CDR3 protein has one entry. The sample shows around 960,000 distinct CDR3 sequences, roughly 29% of them seen only once. Germline V gene lookup returns CDR1 MNHEY and CDR2 SVGAGI. V shed 2 bases and J shed 4 bases, with 17 bases lying between them. The CDR3 covers 16 residues. Source: PBMCs, mostly from graft donor cells, taken 360 days after TCRalphabeta/CD19-depleted stem cell transplant. The TCR was taken from a boy younger than two who had a stem cell transplant for SCID, so the T cells may come from the graft donor. The chain has TRBV6-5 and TRBJ2-5; D is possibly TRBD2 (6 bases). CDR3 nucleotide sequence: TGTGCCAGCAGTTACCGCCCCTGGTCCGGGGGAGAGACCCAGTACTTC. Amino acids: CASSYRPWSGGETQYF.